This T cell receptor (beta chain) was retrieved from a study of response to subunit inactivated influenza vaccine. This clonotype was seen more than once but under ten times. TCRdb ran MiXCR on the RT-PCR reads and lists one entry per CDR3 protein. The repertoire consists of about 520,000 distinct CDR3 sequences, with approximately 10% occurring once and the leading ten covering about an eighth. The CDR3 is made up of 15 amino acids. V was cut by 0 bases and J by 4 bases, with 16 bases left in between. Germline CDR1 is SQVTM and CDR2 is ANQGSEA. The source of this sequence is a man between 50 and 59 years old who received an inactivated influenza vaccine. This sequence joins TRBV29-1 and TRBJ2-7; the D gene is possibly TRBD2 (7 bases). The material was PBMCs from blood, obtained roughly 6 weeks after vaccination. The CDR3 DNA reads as TGCAGCGTTGAAGAATCGGGGGGCGAGACATACGAGCAGTACTTC. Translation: CSVEESGGETYEQYF.